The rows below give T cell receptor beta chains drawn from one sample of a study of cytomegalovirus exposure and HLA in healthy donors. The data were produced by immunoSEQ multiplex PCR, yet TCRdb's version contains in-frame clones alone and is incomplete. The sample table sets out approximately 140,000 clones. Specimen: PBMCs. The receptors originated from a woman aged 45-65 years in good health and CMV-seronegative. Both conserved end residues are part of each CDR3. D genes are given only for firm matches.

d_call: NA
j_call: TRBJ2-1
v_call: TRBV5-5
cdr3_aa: CASSLEGQVYNEQFF
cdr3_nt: TGTGCCAGCAGCTTGGAGGGACAAGTCTACAATGAGCAGTTCTTC

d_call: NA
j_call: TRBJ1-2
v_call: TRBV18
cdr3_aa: CASSEGVWGYTF
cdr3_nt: TGTGCCAGCTCTGAGGGGGTCTGGGGCTACACCTTC

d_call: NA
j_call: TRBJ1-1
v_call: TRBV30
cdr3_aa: CAWSGQIYGEAFF
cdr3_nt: TGTGCCTGGAGTGGACAGATCTACGGTGAAGCTTTCTTT

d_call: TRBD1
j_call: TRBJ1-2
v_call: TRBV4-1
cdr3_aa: CASSQGQGAIGGYTF
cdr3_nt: TGCGCCAGCAGCCAAGGACAGGGGGCAATAGGAGGCTACACCTTC

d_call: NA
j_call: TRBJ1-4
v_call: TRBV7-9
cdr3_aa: CASSLARSTGGEKLFF
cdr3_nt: TGTGCCAGCAGCTTAGCCAGGTCCACCGGTGGGGAAAAACTGTTTTTT

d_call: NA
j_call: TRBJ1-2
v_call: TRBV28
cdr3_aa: CASSWPRGTHNYGYTF
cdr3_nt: TGTGCCAGCAGTTGGCCACGGGGGACCCATAACTATGGCTACACCTTC

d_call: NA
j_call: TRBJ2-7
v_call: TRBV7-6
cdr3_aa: CASSSGTREQYF
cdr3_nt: TGTGCCAGCAGCTCGGGGACACGCGAGCAGTACTTC

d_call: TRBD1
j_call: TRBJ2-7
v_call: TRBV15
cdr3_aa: CATSREGTAYEQYF
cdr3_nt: TGTGCCACCAGCAGAGAAGGGACAGCCTACGAGCAGTACTTC

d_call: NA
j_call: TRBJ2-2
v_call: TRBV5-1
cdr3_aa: CASSPRLGNTGELFF
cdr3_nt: TGCGCCAGCAGCCCAAGACTAGGGAACACCGGGGAGCTGTTTTTT

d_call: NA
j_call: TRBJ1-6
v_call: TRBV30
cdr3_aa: CAWRGLYNSPLHF
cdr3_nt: TGTGCCTGGAGGGGGCTCTATAATTCACCCCTCCACTTT

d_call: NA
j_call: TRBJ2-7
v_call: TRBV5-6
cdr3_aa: CASSLGDSRGEQYF
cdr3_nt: TGTGCCAGCAGCTTGGGGGACTCGAGGGGCGAGCAGTACTTC

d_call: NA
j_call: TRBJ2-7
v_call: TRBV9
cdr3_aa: CASSVGPFLSSYEQYF
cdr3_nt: TGTGCCAGCAGCGTAGGCCCGTTCTTGAGCTCCTACGAGCAGTACTTC

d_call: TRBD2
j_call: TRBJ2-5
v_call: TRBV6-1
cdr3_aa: CASSRGLTSLETQYF
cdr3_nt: TGTGCCAGCAGCCGCGGCTTGACTAGCCTAGAGACCCAGTACTTC

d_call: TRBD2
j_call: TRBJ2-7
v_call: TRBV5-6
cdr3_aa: CASRAGGSHEQYF
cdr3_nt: TGTGCCAGCAGAGCGGGAGGGAGCCACGAGCAGTACTTC

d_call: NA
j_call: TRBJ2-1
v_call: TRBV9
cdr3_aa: CASSAPAGNEQFF
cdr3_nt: TGTGCCAGCAGCGCCCCGGCGGGCAATGAGCAGTTCTTC

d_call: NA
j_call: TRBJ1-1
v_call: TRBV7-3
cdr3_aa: CASSLPGAFF
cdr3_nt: TGTGCCAGCAGCCTACCCGGGGCTTTCTTT

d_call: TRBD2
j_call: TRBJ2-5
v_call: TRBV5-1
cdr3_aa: CASTISYGGGQETQYF
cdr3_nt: TGCGCCAGCACCATTTCTTACGGGGGGGGTCAAGAGACCCAGTACTTC